Presented here are 26 T cell receptor beta chains from one specimen sequenced in a study of T cells in Graves' hyperthyroidism and ophthalmopathy. TCR beta CDR3 region amplification was performed from RNA transcripts. The primer set for the first-round RT-PCR of the TCR CDR3 was HTBI. TCRdb passed the multiplex PCR reads through MiXCR, listing each CDR3 protein once. Of approximately 400,000 distinct CDR3 sequences in the sample, approximately 15% were seen once. The sequenced sample was blood. All receptors derive from a woman between 25 and 40 years old with Graves' hyperthyroidism.

V is TRBV6-4 and J is TRBJ2-3; the D is unclear. V gave up 7 bases and J gave up 0 bases, with 8 bases separating them. The CDR3 is 13 residues long. CDR1 and CDR2 from the germline V gene are MRHNA and SNTAGT. The CDR3 coding sequence is TGTGCCAGCATTTGGGCGAGCACAGATACGCAGTATTTT. This translates into CASIWASTDTQYF.

This rearrangement joins TRBV3-1 to TRBJ2-3, with D possibly being TRBD2 (6 bases). V was trimmed by 0 bases and J by 4 bases, leaving 17 bases between them. CDR1 is LGHDT and CDR2 is YNNKEL in the germline V gene (reference sequence). The CDR3 covers 17 residues. The DNA for the CDR3 is TGTGCCAGCAGCCAAGACGGTCTGGGGGGTTTCTCAGATACGCAGTATTTT. Encoded protein: CASSQDGLGGFSDTQYF.

This clonotype has only one observation. The rearrangement links TRBV4-1 to TRBJ2-2; D not certain. V lost 1 base and J 6 bases, leaving 9 bases between the germline ends. Germline lookup yields CDR1 MGHRA and CDR2 YSYEKL. CDR3 length: 14 residues. The CDR3 here is CASSQGSLPGELFF. Written as DNA, the CDR3 is TGCGCCAGCAGCCAAGGTTCGCTCCCCGGGGAGCTGTTTTTT.

This clonotype was seen many times. The chain has TRBV20-1 and TRBJ2-1, with D tentatively TRBD1 (6 bases). Germline values: CDR1 DFQATT, CDR2 SNEGSKA (reference sequence). This CDR3 is built from 15 residues. V shed 3 bases and J shed 10 bases, with 22 bases lying between them. As DNA, the CDR3 is TGCAGTGCTAGGGTACAGGGTAAGGGCGGCCACGAGCAGTTCTTC. It encodes CSARVQGKGGHEQFF.

This chain joins TRBV7-8 and TRBJ1-4; maybe TRBD1 (5 bases). V lost 5 bases to trimming and J lost 5 bases, with 12 bases between them. CDR1 is SGHVS, CDR2 FQNEAQ, per germline. This CDR3 region has 14 residues. DNA of the CDR3: TGTGCCAGCAGCAGAGGGTGGGGGAATGAAAAACTGTTTTTT. Amino acids: CASSRGWGNEKLFF.

This clonotype showed up many times. The V and J genes are TRBV18 and TRBJ1-1; maybe TRBD1 (5 bases). V gave up 4 bases and J gave up 0 bases, with 12 bases separating them. CDR1 and CDR2 from the germline V gene are KGHSH and LQKENI. This CDR3 has 15 residues. The DNA for the CDR3 is TGTGCCAGCTCACTTGGTCAGGGAATGAACACTGAAGCTTTCTTT. It specifies CASSLGQGMNTEAFF.

This clonotype was seen ten or more times. This chain links TRBV28 with TRBJ1-1; possible D gene TRBD1, 6 bases. Germline V gives CDR1 MDHEN, CDR2 SYDVKM. V was pared by 7 bases and J by 4 bases, with 10 bases between. The CDR3 runs to 12 residues. The CDR3 is CASKTGSTEAFF. As DNA, the CDR3 is TGTGCCAGCAAGACAGGCTCCACTGAAGCTTTCTTT.

This clonotype was seen ten or more times. The chain recombines TRBV10-3 with TRBJ2-5, with 13 bases matching TRBD2. CDR3 length: 17 residues. Trimming cost V 10 bases and J 5 bases; bases outside gene matches: 16. Germline V gives CDR1 ENHRY, CDR2 SYGVKD. As DNA, the CDR3 is TGTGCCACCCAAGGGACTAGCGGGATAAGTATAAAGGAGACCCAGTACTTC. Protein: CATQGTSGISIKETQYF.

This clonotype has just a few counts. This chain links TRBV10-3 with TRBJ2-1, with TRBD2 identical over 10 bases. V lost 4 bases to trimming and J lost 4 bases; unmatched junction nucleotides: 4. The CDR3 length is 15 residues. CDR1 is ENHRY, CDR2 SYGVKD, per germline. CDR3 residues: CAISVEAGGYNEQFF. In nucleotides, the CDR3 is TGTGCCATCAGTGTGGAAGCGGGAGGGTACAATGAGCAGTTCTTC.

This clonotype has ten or more counts. The V and J genes are TRBV11-2 and TRBJ1-6; 9 nucleotides line up with TRBD1. The CDR3 covers 15 residues. J was trimmed by 10 bases and V by 5 bases; bases with no gene match: 9. Germline-derived CDR1 and CDR2 are SGHAT and FQNNGV. The CDR3 loop is CASSLENRGQSPLHF. CDR3 nucleotides: TGTGCCAGCAGCCTTGAAAACAGGGGGCAATCACCCCTCCACTTT.

This clonotype was detected many times. J is TRBJ2-7 and V is TRBV7-2; TRBD2 is a possible D gene (5 bases). From germline, CDR1 is SGHTA and CDR2 FQGNSA. Trimming removed 1 base from V and 5 bases from J, with 9 bases in between. The CDR3 is 13 amino acids. As DNA, the CDR3 is TGTGCCAGCAGCTTAGTTACGGGGAACGAGCAGTACTTC. It yields the protein CASSLVTGNEQYF.

This clonotype was found a few times. The chain employs TRBV20-1 and TRBJ1-6, with TRBD1 identical over 7 bases. CDR3 length equals 17 residues. With V trimmed by 6 bases and J by 2 bases, 13 bases remained unmatched. Germline V gene data show CDR1 as DFQATT and CDR2 as SNEGSKA (reference sequence). This CDR3 reads CSAQRQGSLAYNSPLHF. The CDR3, as DNA: TGCAGTGCCCAGAGACAGGGATCCCTCGCCTATAATTCACCCCTCCACTTT.

This clonotype showed up just a few times. CDR3 loop: CASGPRGALYEQYF. Here the CDR3 DNA reads TGTGCCAGTGGCCCTAGGGGGGCCCTCTACGAGCAGTACTTC. The chain has TRBV19 and TRBJ2-7, with D perhaps given as TRBD1 or TRBD2 (6 bases each). Germline lookup yields CDR1 LNHDA and CDR2 SQIVND (reference sequence). The V end was cut by 8 bases, the J end by 3 bases, with 17 bases between. The CDR3 has 14 residues. Complete variable domain (other parts from reference TRBV19 and TRBJ2-7): DGGITQSPKYLFRKEGQNVTLSCEQNLNHDAMYWYRQDPGQGLRLIYYSQIVNDFQKGDIAEGYSVSREKKESFPLTVTSAQKNPTAFYLCASGPRGALYEQYFGPGTRLTVT.

This clonotype was found many times. This chain links TRBV7-9 with TRBJ2-3, with a weak D call TRBD2 (5 bases). Germline CDR1 and CDR2: SEHNR and FQNEAQ (reference sequence). CDR3 length: 12 amino acids. The V and J ends lost 3 bases and 4 bases respectively, with 5 bases between them. CDR3 sequence (DNA): TGTGCCAGCAGCTTCGGGGCAGATACGCAGTATTTT. This translates into CASSFGADTQYF.

This clonotype was observed a few times. The chain combines TRBV9 with TRBJ2-5; 8 bases are a match to TRBD2. V shed 4 bases, J shed 4 bases, and the junction held 9 bases outside the gene matches. Germline CDR1 and CDR2: SGDLS and YYNGEE. This CDR3 region has 15 residues. CDR3 protein: CASSLGAGEGETQYF. The CDR3 bases are TGTGCCAGCAGCCTTGGAGCGGGAGAGGGAGAGACCCAGTACTTC. Supplemented by reference TRBV9 and TRBJ2-5, the full variable domain reads DSGVTQTPKHLITATGQRVTLRCSPRSGDLSVYWYQQSLDQGLQFLIQYYNGEERAKGNILERFSAQQFPDLHSELNLSSLELGDSALYFCASSLGAGEGETQYFGPGTRLLVL.

This clonotype was counted at least ten times. The chain uses TRBV2 and TRBJ2-3, with TRBD2 matching 7 bases. The CDR3 totals 14 residues. The germline V gene has CDR1 SNHLY and CDR2 FYNNEI. After removal of 7 bases from V and 2 bases from J, the junction contained 6 bases not matched to a gene. CDR3 loop: CASTRGLVTDTQYF. The CDR3 DNA is TGTGCCAGCACCAGAGGACTAGTCACAGATACGCAGTATTTT.

This clonotype was seen a handful of times. The chain links TRBV28 to TRBJ1-3; 7 bases align to TRBD1. The CDR3 length is 15 residues. Germline V CDR1 and CDR2: MDHEN, SYDVKM. V gave up 4 bases and J gave up 0 bases; unmatched junction bases: 3. The chain's CDR3 is CASSSGGHSGNTIYF. The CDR3 DNA is TGTGCCAGCAGTTCAGGGGGACACTCTGGAAACACCATATATTTT.

This clonotype was seen many times. The chain links TRBV20-1 to TRBJ2-2; D is unclear. The V and J ends lost 3 bases and 4 bases respectively, with 9 bases between them. Germline values: CDR1 DFQATT, CDR2 SNEGSKA (reference sequence). The CDR3 has 13 residues. CDR3 coding DNA: TGCAGTGCTAGCCTCCGGGCCACCGGGGAGCTGTTTTTT. Translating gives CSASLRATGELFF.

Many counts were recorded for this clonotype. This CDR3 is CASSFLACRPDEQFF. The DNA of the CDR3 is TGTGCCAGCAGCTTTCTAGCCTGCCGACCGGATGAGCAGTTCTTC. This chain joins TRBV7-3 and TRBJ2-1; TRBD2 might be the D (5 bases). Trimming shortened V by 3 bases and J by 8 bases, and 17 bases separated the two germline ends. CDR3 length: 15 residues. The germline V gene encodes CDR1 SGHTA and CDR2 FQGTGA.

This clonotype was observed a few times. The rearrangement links TRBV7-9 to TRBJ2-3; D not certain. The CDR3 has 13 amino acids. Between the trimmed V and J ends, which lost 3 bases and 5 bases, there was a span of 9 bases. CDR1 is SEHNR, CDR2 FQNEAQ, per germline (reference sequence). The CDR3 here is CASSLMDLDTQYF. As DNA, the CDR3 is TGTGCCAGCAGCTTGATGGATCTAGATACGCAGTATTTT.

This clonotype has just a few counts. The V call is TRBV7-9, the J call TRBJ1-4; 8 bases map to TRBD1. J was trimmed by 7 bases and V by 0 bases; bases with no gene match: 4. Per germline, CDR1 SEHNR and CDR2 FQNEAQ (reference sequence). This CDR3 comprises 15 residues. This CDR3 reads CASSLARTGREKLFF. Here the CDR3 DNA reads TGTGCCAGCAGCTTAGCCCGGACAGGGCGTGAAAAACTGTTTTTT.

This clonotype has at least ten counts. V is TRBV2 and J is TRBJ2-2; 8 bases agree with TRBD1. The CDR3 is made up of 15 amino acids. Germline lookup yields CDR1 SNHLY and CDR2 FYNNEI. V shed 8 bases and J 5 bases; nucleotides not matched to a gene: 10. CDR3 sequence reads: CASRPQGAPTGELFF. CDR3 DNA: TGTGCCAGCCGGCCCCAGGGGGCGCCTACCGGGGAGCTGTTTTTT.

There are many counts of this clonotype. The chain recombines TRBV27 with TRBJ2-1; the match to TRBD1 covers 7 bases. The germline CDR1 and CDR2 sequences are MNHEY and SMNVEV (reference sequence). V shed 2 bases, J shed 7 bases, and the junction held 8 bases outside the gene matches. The CDR3 contains 15 residues. The CDR3 is CASSLDRAGWNEQFF. In DNA form, the CDR3 reads TGTGCCAGCAGTTTAGACAGGGCAGGATGGAATGAGCAGTTCTTC.

The CDR3 loop reads CASSSWTGSYEQYF. CDR3 in DNA: TGTGCCAGTAGTTCCTGGACGGGTTCCTACGAGCAGTACTTC. The rearrangement uses TRBV19 and TRBJ2-7; D is ambiguous. This CDR3 has 14 residues. V was pared by 5 bases and J by 1 base, with 12 bases between. CDR1 and CDR2 from the germline V gene are LNHDA and SQIVND (reference sequence). Supplemented by reference TRBV19 and TRBJ2-7, the full variable domain reads DGGITQSPKYLFRKEGQNVTLSCEQNLNHDAMYWYRQDPGQGLRLIYYSQIVNDFQKGDIAEGYSVSREKKESFPLTVTSAQKNPTAFYLCASSSWTGSYEQYFGPGTRLTVT.

This clonotype was found a few times. This chain connects TRBV6-1 to TRBJ2-7, with D perhaps TRBD2 (5 bases). V was pared by 6 bases and J by 2 bases, with 11 bases between. The CDR3 has 13 residues. Per the germline V gene, CDR1 is MNHNS and CDR2 is SASEGT. The CDR3 DNA sequence: TGTGCCAGCAGGGGCGCGGGTGCCTACGAGCAGTACTTC. Translating gives CASRGAGAYEQYF.

This clonotype showed up just a few times. This may be a read error, as it is one base from a much larger clone. The rearrangement links TRBV2 to TRBJ1-2; D gene unclear. Trimming pared 3 bases from V and 2 bases from J, leaving 7 bases between. CDR1 and CDR2 from the germline V gene are SNHLY and FYNNEI. This CDR3 comprises 13 residues. CDR3 nucleotide sequence: TGTGCCAGCAGTGAGTTGGGGAACTATGGCTACACCTTC. Amino acid sequence: CASSELGNYGYTF.